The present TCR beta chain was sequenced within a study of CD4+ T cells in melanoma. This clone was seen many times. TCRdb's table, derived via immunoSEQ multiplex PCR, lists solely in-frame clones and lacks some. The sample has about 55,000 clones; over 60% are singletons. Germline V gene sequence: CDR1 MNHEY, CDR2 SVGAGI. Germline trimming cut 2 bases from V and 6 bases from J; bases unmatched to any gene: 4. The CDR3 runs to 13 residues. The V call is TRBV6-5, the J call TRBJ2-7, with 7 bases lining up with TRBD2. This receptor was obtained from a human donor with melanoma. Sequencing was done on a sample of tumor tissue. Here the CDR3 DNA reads TGTGCCAGCAGTTACGGACTAGGGACCGAGCAGTACTTC. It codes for CASSYGLGTEQYF.